This T cell receptor (beta chain) stems from a study of T cell repertoires in cytomegalovirus infection. Study at large: Indicated by public TCR beta signatures were CMV infection and matching HLA type. General study findings and limits: Carriers of CMV and the relevant HLA type were discriminated by public TCR beta frequency. HLA-C-restricted CMV clonotypes gave the most frequent clonotype in two of eight donors.

This clonotype was seen only a few times. Its antigen remains unidentified. Trimming removed 6 bases from V and 4 bases from J; junction bases left unmatched: 7. Germline V gene sequence: CDR1 KGHDR, CDR2 SFDVKD. The length of the CDR3 is 14 residues. TCRdb reprocessed the reads with MiXCR, giving one entry per CDR3 protein. The table includes some 100,000 distinct CDR3 sequences, under 25% detected once. This rearrangement joins TRBV24-1 to TRBJ2-7, with 8 nucleotides matching TRBD1. This TCR came from a human donor in good health (CMV status not recorded). Some clones in this sample may be carry-over from other donors' samples. The sample taken for sequencing was CD8+ T cells from PBMCs. For the CDR3, the DNA is TGTGCCACCAGTCCCGGACAGGGAGGATACGAGCAGTACTTC. Translation gives CATSPGQGGYEQYF.